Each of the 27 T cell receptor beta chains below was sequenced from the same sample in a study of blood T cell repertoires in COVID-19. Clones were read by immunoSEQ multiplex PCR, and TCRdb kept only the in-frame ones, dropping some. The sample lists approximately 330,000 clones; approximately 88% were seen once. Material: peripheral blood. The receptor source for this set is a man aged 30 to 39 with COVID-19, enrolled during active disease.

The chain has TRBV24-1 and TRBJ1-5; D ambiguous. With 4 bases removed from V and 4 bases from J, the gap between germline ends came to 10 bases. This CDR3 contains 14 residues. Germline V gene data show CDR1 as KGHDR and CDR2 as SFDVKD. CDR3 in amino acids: CATSDHAGNQPQHF. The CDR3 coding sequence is TGTGCCACCAGTGACCACGCCGGGAATCAGCCCCAGCATTTT.

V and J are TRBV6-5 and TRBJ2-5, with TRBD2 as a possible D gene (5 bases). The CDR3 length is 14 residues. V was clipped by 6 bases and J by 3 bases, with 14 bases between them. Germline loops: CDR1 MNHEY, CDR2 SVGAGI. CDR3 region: CASRRPPAEETQYF. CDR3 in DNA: TGTGCCAGCAGGCGGCCGCCAGCGGAAGAGACCCAGTACTTC.

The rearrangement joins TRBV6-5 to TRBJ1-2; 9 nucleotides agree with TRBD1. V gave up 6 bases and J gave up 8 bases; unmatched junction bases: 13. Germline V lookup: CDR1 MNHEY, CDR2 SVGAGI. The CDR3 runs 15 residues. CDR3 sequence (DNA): TGTGCCAGCAGCGCCCGAACTTACAGGGGGCAAGGCTACACCTTC. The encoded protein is CASSARTYRGQGYTF.

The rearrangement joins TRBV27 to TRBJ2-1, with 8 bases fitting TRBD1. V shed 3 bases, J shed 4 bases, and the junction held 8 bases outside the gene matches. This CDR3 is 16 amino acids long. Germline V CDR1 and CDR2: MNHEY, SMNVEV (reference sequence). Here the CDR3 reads CASSLPGDRPYNEQFF. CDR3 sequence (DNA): TGTGCCAGCAGTTTGCCCGGGGACAGGCCGTACAATGAGCAGTTCTTC.

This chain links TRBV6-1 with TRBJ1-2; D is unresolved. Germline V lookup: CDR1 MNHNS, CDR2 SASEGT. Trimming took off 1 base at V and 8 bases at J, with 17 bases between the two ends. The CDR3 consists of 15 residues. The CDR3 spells CASSEEAAKSLGYTF. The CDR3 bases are TGTGCCAGCAGTGAAGAAGCGGCCAAATCCTTAGGCTACACCTTC.

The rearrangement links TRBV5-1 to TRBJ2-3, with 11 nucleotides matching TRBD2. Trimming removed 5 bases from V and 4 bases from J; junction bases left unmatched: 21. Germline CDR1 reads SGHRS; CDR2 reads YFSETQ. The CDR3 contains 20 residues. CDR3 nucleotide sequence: TGCGCCAGCAGACGGGGCATACTAGCGGGAGTATTCCCCTCAGCAGATACGCAGTATTTT. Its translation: CASRRGILAGVFPSADTQYF.

The CDR3 protein is CASSILGQGQETQYF. The DNA of the CDR3 is TGTGCCAGTAGTATCCTCGGACAGGGCCAAGAGACCCAGTACTTC. V is TRBV19 and J is TRBJ2-5; 8 bases agree with TRBD1. The germline CDR1 and CDR2 sequences are LNHDA and SQIVND (reference sequence). This CDR3 has 15 residues. V lost 3 bases and J lost 1; bases outside the gene matches: 4. The whole variable domain, filled in from reference TRBV19 and TRBJ2-5, reads DGGITQSPKYLFRKEGQNVTLSCEQNLNHDAMYWYRQDPGQGLRLIYYSQIVNDFQKGDIAEGYSVSREKKESFPLTVTSAQKNPTAFYLCASSILGQGQETQYFGPGTRLLVL.

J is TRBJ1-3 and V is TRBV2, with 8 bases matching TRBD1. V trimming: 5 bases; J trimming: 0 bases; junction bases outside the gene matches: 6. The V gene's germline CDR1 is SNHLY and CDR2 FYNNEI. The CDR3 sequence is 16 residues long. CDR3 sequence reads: CASSYGTGRSGNTIYF. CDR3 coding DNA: TGTGCCAGCAGTTACGGGACAGGTCGCTCTGGAAACACCATATATTTT. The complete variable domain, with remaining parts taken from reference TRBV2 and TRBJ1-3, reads EPEVTQTPSHQVTQMGQEVILRCVPISNHLYFYWYRQILGQKVEFLVSFYNNEISEKSEIFDDQFSVERPDGSNFTLKIRSTKLEDSAMYFCASSYGTGRSGNTIYFGEGSWLTVV.

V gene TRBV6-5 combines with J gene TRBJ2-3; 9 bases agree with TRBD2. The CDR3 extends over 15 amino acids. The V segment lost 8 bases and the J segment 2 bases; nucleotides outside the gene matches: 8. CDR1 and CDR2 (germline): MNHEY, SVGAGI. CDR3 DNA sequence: TGTGCCAGCTCTCAGGCGGGAGGGCCCACAGATACGCAGTATTTT. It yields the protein CASSQAGGPTDTQYF.

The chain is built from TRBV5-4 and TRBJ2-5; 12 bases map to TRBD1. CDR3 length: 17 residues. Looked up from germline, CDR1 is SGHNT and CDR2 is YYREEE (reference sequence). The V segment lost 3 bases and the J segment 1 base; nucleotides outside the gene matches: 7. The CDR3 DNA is TGTGCCAGCAGCTCCCTGGGACAGGGGGCCCCCCAAGAGACCCAGTACTTC. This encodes CASSSLGQGAPQETQYF.

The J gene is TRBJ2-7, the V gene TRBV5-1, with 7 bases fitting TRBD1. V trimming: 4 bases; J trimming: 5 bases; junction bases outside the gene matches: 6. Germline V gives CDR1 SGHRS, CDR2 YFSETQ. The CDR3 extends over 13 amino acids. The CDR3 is CASSTTGVNEQYF. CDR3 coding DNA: TGCGCCAGCAGCACTACAGGGGTGAACGAGCAGTACTTC.

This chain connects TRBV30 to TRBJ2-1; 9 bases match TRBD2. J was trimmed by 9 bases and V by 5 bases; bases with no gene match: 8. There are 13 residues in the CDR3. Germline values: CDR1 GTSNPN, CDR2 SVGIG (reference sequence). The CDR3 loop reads CAWDSSGKGEQFF. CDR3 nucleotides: TGTGCCTGGGATTCTAGCGGGAAGGGTGAGCAGTTCTTC.

CDR3 sequence reads: CASNTGRTANQPQHF. CDR3 sequence (DNA): TGTGCCAGCAATACAGGCAGAACAGCAAATCAGCCCCAGCATTTT. The chain combines TRBV6-6 with TRBJ1-5, with a tentative D call TRBD1 (5 bases). Between the trimmed V and J ends, which lost 7 bases and 4 bases, there was a span of 17 bases. CDR1 is MNHNY and CDR2 is SVGAGI in the germline V gene (reference sequence). CDR3 length: 15 amino acids.

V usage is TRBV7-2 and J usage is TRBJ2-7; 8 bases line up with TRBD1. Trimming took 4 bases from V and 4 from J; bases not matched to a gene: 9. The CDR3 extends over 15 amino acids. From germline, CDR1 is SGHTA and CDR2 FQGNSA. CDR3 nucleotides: TGTGCCAGCAGCTACCCGACAGGGGCCCGTTACGAGCAGTACTTC. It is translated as CASSYPTGARYEQYF. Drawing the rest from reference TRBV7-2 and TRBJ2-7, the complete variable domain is GAGVSQSPSNKVTEKGKDVELRCDPISGHTALYWYRQSLGQGLEFLIYFQGNSAPDKSGLPSDRFSAERTGGSVSTLTIQRTQQEDSAVYLCASSYPTGARYEQYFGPGTRLTVT.

In DNA form, the CDR3 reads TGTGCCAGCAGCTCCAGGGGTGGAATGAACACTGAAGCTTTCTTT. Protein product: CASSSRGGMNTEAFF. The chain carries TRBV5-8 and TRBJ1-1, with a tentative D call TRBD1 (6 bases). Germline CDR1 and CDR2: SGHTS and YDEGEE. V lost 3 bases, J lost 0 bases, and 12 bases lay in between. The CDR3 loop spans 15 amino acids. Full variable domain (remainder filled in from reference TRBV5-8 and TRBJ1-1): EAGVTQSPTHLIKTRGQQATLRCSPISGHTSVYWYQQALGLGLQFLLWYDEGEERNRGNFPPRFSGRQFPNYSSELNVNALELEDSALYLCASSSRGGMNTEAFFGQGTRLTVV.

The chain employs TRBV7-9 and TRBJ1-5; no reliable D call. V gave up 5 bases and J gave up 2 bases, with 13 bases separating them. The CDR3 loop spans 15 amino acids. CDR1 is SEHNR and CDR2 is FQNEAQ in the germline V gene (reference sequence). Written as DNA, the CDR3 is TGTGCCAGCAGCCCCGGACTGGGAGGCAATCAGCCCCAGCATTTT. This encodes CASSPGLGGNQPQHF.

CDR3 loop: CASSDRDGGYGYTF. CDR3 nucleotide sequence: TGTGCCAGCAGCGACAGGGATGGCGGCTATGGCTACACCTTC. The chain recombines TRBV9 with TRBJ1-2; a weak D match, TRBD1 (6 bases). V was shortened by 3 bases and J by 4 bases, with 13 bases between the two germline ends. This CDR3 has 14 residues. The germline CDR1 and CDR2 sequences are SGDLS and YYNGEE.

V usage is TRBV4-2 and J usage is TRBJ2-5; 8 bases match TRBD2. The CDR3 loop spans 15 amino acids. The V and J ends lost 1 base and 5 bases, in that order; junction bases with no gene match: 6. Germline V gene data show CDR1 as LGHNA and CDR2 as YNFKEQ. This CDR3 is CASSQAGTRAETQYF. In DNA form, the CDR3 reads TGTGCCAGCAGCCAAGCAGGGACTAGAGCGGAGACCCAGTACTTC.

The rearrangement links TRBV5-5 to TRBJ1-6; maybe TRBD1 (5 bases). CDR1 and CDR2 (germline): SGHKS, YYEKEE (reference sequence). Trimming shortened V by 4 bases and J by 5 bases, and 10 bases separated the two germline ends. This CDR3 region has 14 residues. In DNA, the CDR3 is TGTGCCAGCAGCCACCCAGGGAATAATTCACCCCTCCACTTT. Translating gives CASSHPGNNSPLHF.

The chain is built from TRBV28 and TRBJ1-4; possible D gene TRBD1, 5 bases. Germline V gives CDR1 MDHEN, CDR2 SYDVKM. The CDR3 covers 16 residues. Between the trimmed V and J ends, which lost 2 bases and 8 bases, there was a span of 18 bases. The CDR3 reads CASSLSPGRTKEKLFF. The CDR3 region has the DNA TGTGCCAGCAGTTTAAGCCCAGGGCGCACGAAGGAAAAACTGTTTTTT. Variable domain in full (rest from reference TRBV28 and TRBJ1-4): DVKVTQSSRYLVKRTGEKVFLECVQDMDHENMFWYRQDPGLGLRLIYFSYDVKMKEKGDIPEGYSVSREKKERFSLILESASTNQTSMYLCASSLSPGRTKEKLFFGSGTQLSVL.

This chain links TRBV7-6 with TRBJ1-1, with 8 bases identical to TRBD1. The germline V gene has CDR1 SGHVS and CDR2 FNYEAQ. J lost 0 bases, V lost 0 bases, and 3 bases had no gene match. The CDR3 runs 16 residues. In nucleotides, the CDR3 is TGTGCCAGCAGCTTAGCCCCAGGGGGCATGAACACTGAAGCTTTCTTT. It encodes CASSLAPGGMNTEAFF.

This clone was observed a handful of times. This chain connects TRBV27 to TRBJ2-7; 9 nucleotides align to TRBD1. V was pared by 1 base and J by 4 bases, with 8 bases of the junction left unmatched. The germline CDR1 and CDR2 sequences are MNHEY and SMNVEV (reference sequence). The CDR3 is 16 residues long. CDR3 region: CASSLYGTGKVYEQYF. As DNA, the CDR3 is TGTGCCAGCAGTTTATATGGGACAGGGAAAGTGTACGAGCAGTACTTC.

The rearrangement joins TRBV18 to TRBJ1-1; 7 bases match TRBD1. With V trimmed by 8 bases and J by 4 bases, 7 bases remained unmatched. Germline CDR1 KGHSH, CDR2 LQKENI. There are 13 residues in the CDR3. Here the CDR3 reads CASAYQGGTEAFF. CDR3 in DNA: TGTGCCAGCGCTTACCAGGGGGGCACTGAAGCTTTCTTT. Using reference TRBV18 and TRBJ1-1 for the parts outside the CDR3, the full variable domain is NAGVMQNPRHLVRRRGQEARLRCSPMKGHSHVYWYRQLPEEGLKFMVYLQKENIIDESGMPKERFSAEFPKEGPSILRIQQVVRGDSAAYFCASAYQGGTEAFFGQGTRLTVV.

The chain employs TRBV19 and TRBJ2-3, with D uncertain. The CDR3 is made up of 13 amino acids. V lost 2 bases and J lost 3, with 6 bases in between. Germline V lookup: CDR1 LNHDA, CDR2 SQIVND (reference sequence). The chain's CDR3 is CASSILPTDTQYF. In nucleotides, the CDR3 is TGTGCCAGTAGTATACTACCTACAGATACGCAGTATTTT. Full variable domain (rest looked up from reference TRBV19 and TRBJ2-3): DGGITQSPKYLFRKEGQNVTLSCEQNLNHDAMYWYRQDPGQGLRLIYYSQIVNDFQKGDIAEGYSVSREKKESFPLTVTSAQKNPTAFYLCASSILPTDTQYFGPGTRLTVL.

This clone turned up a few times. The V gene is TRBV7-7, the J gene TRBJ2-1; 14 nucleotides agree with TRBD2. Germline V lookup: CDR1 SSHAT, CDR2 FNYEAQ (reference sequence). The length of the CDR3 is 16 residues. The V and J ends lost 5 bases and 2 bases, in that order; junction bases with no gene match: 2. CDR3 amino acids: CASSLGLAGAYNEQFF. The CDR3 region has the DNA TGTGCCAGCAGCCTGGGACTAGCGGGGGCCTACAATGAGCAGTTCTTC.

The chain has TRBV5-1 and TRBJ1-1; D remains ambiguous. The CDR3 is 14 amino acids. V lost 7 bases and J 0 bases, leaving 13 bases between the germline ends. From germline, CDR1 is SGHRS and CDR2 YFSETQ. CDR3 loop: CASPHGGMNTEAFF. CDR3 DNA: TGCGCCAGCCCTCACGGAGGGATGAACACTGAAGCTTTCTTT.

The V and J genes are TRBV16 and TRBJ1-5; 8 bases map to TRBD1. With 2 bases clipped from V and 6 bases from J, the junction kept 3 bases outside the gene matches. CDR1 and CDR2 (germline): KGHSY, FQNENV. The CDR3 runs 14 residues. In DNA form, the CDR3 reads TGTGCCAGCAGCCAAAAGACAGGGGTTCAGCCCCAGCATTTT. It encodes CASSQKTGVQPQHF. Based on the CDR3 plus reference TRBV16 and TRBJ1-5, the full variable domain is GEEVAQTPKHLVRGEGQKAKLYCAPIKGHSYVFWYQQVLKNEFKFLISFQNENVFDETGMPKERFSAKCLPNSPCSLEIQATKLEDSAVYFCASSQKTGVQPQHFGDGTRLSIL.